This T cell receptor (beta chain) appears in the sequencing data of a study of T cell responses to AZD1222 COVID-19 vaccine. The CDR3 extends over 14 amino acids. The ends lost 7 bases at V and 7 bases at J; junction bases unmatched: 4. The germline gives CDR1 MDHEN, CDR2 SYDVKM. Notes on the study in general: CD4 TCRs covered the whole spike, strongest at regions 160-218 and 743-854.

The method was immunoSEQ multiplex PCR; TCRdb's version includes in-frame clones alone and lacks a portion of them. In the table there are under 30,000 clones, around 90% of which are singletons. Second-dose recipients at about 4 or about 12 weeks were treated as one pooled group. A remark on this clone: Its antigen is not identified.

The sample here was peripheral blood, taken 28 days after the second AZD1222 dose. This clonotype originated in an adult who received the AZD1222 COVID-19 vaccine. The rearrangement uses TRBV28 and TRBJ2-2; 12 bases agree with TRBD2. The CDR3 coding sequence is TGTGCCAGCACAGTACTAGCGGGAGGCGGGGAGCTGTTTTTT. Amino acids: CASTVLAGGGELFF.